This T cell receptor beta chain appears in the sequencing data of a study of beta chain features in type 1 diabetes (dated by TCRdb to 2017 to 2018). The study in broad terms: No differences in mean age, gender distribution, total cell number or subset yield were found between patients and healthy donors. In the study, recently diagnosed type 1 diabetes patients and matched healthy donors were compared on the TCRB repertoires of their sorted circulating CD4+ T cell subsets. Regulatory and stem cell-like memory subsets were obtained from only 8 patients and roughly 8 healthy donors, while naive and central memory subsets were obtained from all 30 or so donors. Across all samples, approximately 98,000,000 sorted cells were examined, and cell number per subset correlated strongly with RNA yield.

For CDR1 and CDR2, the germline V gene (reference sequence) lists MNHEY and SMNVEV. The CDR3 goes from the cysteine to the phenylalanine over 13 residues. The read is trimmed to its CDR3 DNA, 39 bases read in frame from base 1. V lost 2 bases and J lost 6 bases; the stretch between them is 10 bases long. Worth noting for this clone: Its antigen is not yet known. Base quality data are lacking; no much larger clone is found one base away.

The entire isolated RNA was reverse transcribed using the High Capacity cDNA Reverse Transcription Kit, and thus expressed TCRB transcripts were sequenced. For stem cell-like memory T cell samples, survey-depth immunoSEQ sequencing was used, averaging around 910,000 total reads per sample. Sorted cells were lysed in RLT buffer and RNA was extracted with DNase-treated RNeasy Micro or Mini kits, depending on cell number. To prevent cross-contamination, each cell subset was processed individually, whereas patient and healthy donor samples were processed jointly. The immunoSEQ multiplex PCR was used to amplify TCRB sequences from cDNA, yielding 87-bp fragments that span the CDR3 region. The amplicons were sequenced using the Illumina HiSeq platform. For the original study's pipeline: PCR bias was corrected computationally using synthetic template baselines, and reads within Hamming distance 2 were collapsed, with unmergeable singletons discarded. Reads were aligned to IMGT to assign V, D and J genes, CDR3 length, and insertions or deletions at six rearrangement sites. Within each subset, clonotype counts were normalized to the number of sorted cells before true diversity and Gini coefficients were calculated with the tcR R package. The overlap coefficient, calculated on TCRB nucleotide sequences, was used to quantify repertoire sharing. TCRdb took this table from immuneACCESS and kept in-frame rearrangements with V and J called. Such tables lack part of the clones; where checked against another copy, unresolved V genes explain under half of the gap, and the rest is unexplained. V and J calls plus clone size are reproduced from that table; the DNA served to infer D and trimming. The sample table lists tens of thousands of clones, around 32% of them with a count of one. The ten most abundant clones make up over 0.35% of the sample.

Broad study findings and their caveats: At VDJ recombination sites, patients with type 1 diabetes made fewer insertions and deleted more nucleotides, a pattern implying thymic rearrangement abnormalities. Only small numbers of individuals were included in the HLA sub-analyses, which left unresolved whether HLA type had any influence on TCRB rearrangement. The naive, central memory and regulatory TCRB repertoires appeared to resemble one another more closely among patients than among healthy donors. Sequencing cDNA rather than genomic DNA could over-represent highly expressing activated cells, although activation and CD3 levels did not differ between groups. Type 1 diabetes patients showed a moderate but significant shortening of TCRB CDR3 length in all four CD4+ subsets. Shorter templates might have been favored by PCR, but patient and control samples were amplified and corrected together, so both groups would have been affected equally by any skew.

Each donor gave one peripheral blood draw, averaging approximately 120 mL, which was collected into heparinised tubes. Naive, central memory, regulatory and stem cell-like memory CD4+ T cells were sorted on a BD FACSAria II using a panel including CD45RO, CCR7, CD25, CD127, CD95 and CD27. A purity above 95% was achieved for all sorted populations. PBMCs were isolated right away by Lymphoprep density gradient centrifugation and were stained directly, without culture. So that batch effects would be minimized, each experiment stained and sorted samples in pairs, pairing one healthy donor with one patient.

Material for sequencing was stem cell memory CD4+ T cells from blood. This specimen's cell subset or site label, interpreted: stem cell-like memory CD4+ T cells. This sequence originates from a woman aged 18-29 years in good health. Recombination linked TRBV27 to TRBJ1-2; the D gene is perhaps TRBD1, on 6 matching bases. The CDR3 has the sequence CASSLKGVDGYTF. The bases are TGTGCCAGCAGTTTAAAGGGGGTCGATGGCTACACCTTC.